This T cell receptor beta chain was captured in a study of Ad26.COV2.S vaccination and SARS-CoV-2 variants. TCRdb's copy holds only in-frame clones and misses some; the assay was immunoSEQ multiplex PCR. The sample includes roughly 450,000 clones, 80% to 95% of them seen just once. Treatment of the sample: around 19 received Ad26.COV2.S at low or high dose, single or two shots; 5 received placebo; per-sample allocation not given. Samples were taken on day 63 after the first vaccine or placebo injection. V lost 5 bases to trimming and J lost 5 bases; unmatched junction nucleotides: 12. The germline CDR1 and CDR2 sequences are SGHVS and FNYEAQ. The CDR3 loop spans 16 amino acids.

V usage is TRBV7-6 and J usage is TRBJ1-1; 9 bases are shared with TRBD1. The source material was peripheral blood, sampled in a trial of Ad26.COV2.S vaccine versus placebo. The sequence was collected from a person between 18 and 65 years old who received the Ad26.COV2.S COVID-19 vaccine or a placebo. DNA of the CDR3: TGTGCCAGCAGCCCCCGAGGACAGGGGTCTCGGACTGAAGCTTTCTTT. It translates to CASSPRGQGSRTEAFF.